Listed here is a single T cell receptor (beta chain). Sorted-subset replicate PCR reactions contained roughly 200 ng DNA, corresponding to some 29,000 T cell genomes. Libraries were prepared by immunoSEQ multiplex PCR; TCRdb keeps only in-frame clonotypes and omits some of them. The top ten hold roughly 1.5% of the sample, which has approximately 940,000 clones, more than 75% seen once. CDR3 length: 15 amino acids. The germline V gene has CDR1 ENHRY and CDR2 SYGVKD. With V trimmed by 4 bases and J by 4 bases, 5 bases remained unmatched. The data originate from a study of shared clonotypes between healthy human individuals.

The sample comprised memory CD4+ T cells sorted from blood. As to subset: CD45RA-negative fraction. The sequence was collected from a man between 18 and 29 years old in good health. The chain joins TRBV10-3 to TRBJ2-7; 12 bases are shared with TRBD2. CDR3 region: CAISGGGTSGYEQYF. Written as DNA, the CDR3 is TGTGCCATCAGTGGGGGAGGGACTAGCGGGTACGAGCAGTACTTC.